The rows below give T cell receptor beta chains drawn from one sample of a study of shared clonotypes between healthy human individuals. TCRdb's copy holds only in-frame clones and misses some; the assay was immunoSEQ multiplex PCR. This sample has approximately 710,000 clones; less than 95% occur once, and the top ten carry about 33%. The specimen was memory CD8+ T cells from PBMCs. These receptors came from a man younger than 35 in good health. Some clones in this sample may be carry-over from other donors' samples. Each CDR3 is given with its conserved first and last residue. A D gene is named only where the DNA matches it firmly. Clone size is stated in some rows and not others, as once, few, many or a class when expanded.

size	D	V	J	CDR3	DNA
-	-	TRBV7-9	TRBJ2-3	CASSLVGDTQYF	TGTGCCAGCAGCTTAGTGGGAGATACGCAGTATTTT
-	TRBD1	TRBV28	TRBJ2-3	CASSLQGDADTQYF	TGTGCCAGCAGTTTACAGGGGGATGCAGATACGCAGTATTTT
-	-	TRBV5-1	TRBJ2-1	CASKYYNEQFF	TGCGCCAGCAAGTATTACAATGAGCAGTTCTTC
few	-	TRBV6-4	TRBJ1-1	CASRTDDLNTEAFF	TGTGCCAGCCGGACGGATGACCTGAACACTGAAGCTTTCTTT
-	-	TRBV6-5	TRBJ1-2	CASSPGPNSIYGYTF	TGTGCCAGCAGCCCTGGGCCTAACAGCATCTATGGCTACACCTTC
once	TRBD2	TRBV4-1	TRBJ2-3	CASSYRLARVLTDTQYF	TGCGCCAGCAGCTACCGACTAGCGCGAGTTCTCACAGATACGCAGTATTTT
-	-	TRBV10-3	TRBJ2-7	CAISESTGNEQYF	TGTGCCATCAGTGAGTCCACAGGGAACGAGCAGTACTTC
-	TRBD1	TRBV27	TRBJ1-4	CASSPDRGATNEKLFF	TGTGCCAGCAGTCCGGACAGGGGTGCAACTAATGAAAAACTGTTTTTT
-	TRBD2	TRBV19	TRBJ2-7	CASSILYRGVDEQYF	TGTGCCAGTAGTATTCTATACCGGGGGGTTGATGAGCAGTACTTC
-	-	TRBV29-1	TRBJ2-7	CSVVGPDFNYEQYF	TGCAGCGTTGTAGGTCCCGACTTTAACTACGAGCAGTACTTC
-	-	TRBV5-1	TRBJ2-1	CASSVLANEQFF	TGCGCCAGCAGCGTCCTAGCCAATGAGCAGTTCTTC
few	-	TRBV5-6	TRBJ1-1	CASSLLSTEAFF	TGTGCCAGCAGCTTGTTATCCACTGAAGCTTTCTTT
-	TRBD1	TRBV6-5	TRBJ2-7	CASSYPQGTGEVEQYF	TGTGCCAGCAGTTACCCCCAAGGGACAGGGGAAGTCGAGCAGTACTTC
many	-	TRBV11-2	TRBJ2-1	CASSFNGNHNEQFF	TGTGCCAGCAGCTTTAACGGGAACCACAATGAGCAGTTCTTC
-	-	TRBV18	TRBJ2-6	CASSPPGAPGANVLTF	TGTGCCAGCTCACCACCGGGGGCGCCTGGGGCCAACGTCCTGACTTTC
-	-	TRBV7-9	TRBJ2-7	CASSLALNLEQYF	TGTGCCAGCAGCTTAGCCCTCAATCTCGAGCAGTACTTC
-	TRBD1	TRBV6-5	TRBJ2-7	CASSWGKTGSYEQYF	TGTGCCAGCAGTTGGGGAAAGACAGGGAGCTACGAGCAGTACTTC
-	-	TRBV4-1	TRBJ1-5	CASSAGREGQPQHF	TGCGCCAGCAGCGCCGGTAGGGAAGGTCAGCCCCAGCATTTT